A selection of T cell receptor beta chains follows, all from one sample in a study of OX40 agonist ivuxolimab in advanced cancers. Sequencing was performed with immunoSEQ multiplex PCR; in TCRdb, only in-frame clones are kept and a portion is missing. Here the sample spans about 55,000 clones, roughly 88% being singletons. This sample comprised CD4+ or CD8+ T cells sorted from blood, obtained in a trial of the OX40 agonist ivuxolimab. The receptor set was obtained from an adult with an advanced solid tumor such as melanoma, head and neck, liver or kidney cancer. Both conserved end residues are part of each CDR3. The D gene is left open where the match is weak. The listing skips clone size in some rows; elsewhere it reads once, few, many or a size class.

D: NA; J: TRBJ2-5; V: TRBV5-1; size: medium-sized; DNA: TGCGCCAGCAGCTTGAGGGGGGAGACCCAGTACTTC; CDR3: CASSLRGETQYF
D: TRBD2; J: TRBJ2-6; V: TRBV18; size: NA; DNA: TGTGCCAGCTCACCAATGGGGGGGTCTGGGGCCAACGTCCTGACTTTC; CDR3: CASSPMGGSGANVLTF
D: TRBD1; J: TRBJ2-4; V: TRBV7-3; size: NA; DNA: TGTGCCAGCAGCATAGACAGGGGAAACATTCAGTACTTC; CDR3: CASSIDRGNIQYF
D: TRBD2; J: TRBJ2-3; V: TRBV19; size: NA; DNA: TGTGCCAGTAGTTTGGGACTAGCGGGGAGCACAGATACGCAGTATTTT; CDR3: CASSLGLAGSTDTQYF
D: NA; J: TRBJ1-1; V: TRBV18; size: medium-sized; DNA: TGTGCCAGCTCACCACGCGGTGGGGGCCCGAACACTGAAGCTTTCTTT; CDR3: CASSPRGGGPNTEAFF
D: NA; J: TRBJ1-1; V: TRBV5-6; size: NA; DNA: TGTGCCAGCAGCTTAACCGGGTCCGAAGCTTTCTTT; CDR3: CASSLTGSEAFF
D: NA; J: TRBJ2-7; V: TRBV5-1; size: NA; DNA: TGCGCCAGCAGCTTGTTCCGGGCAGAGCAGTACTTC; CDR3: CASSLFRAEQYF
D: TRBD1; J: TRBJ2-4; V: TRBV19; size: NA; DNA: TGTGCCAGTAGTATAGATCCGACAGGGACCATTCAGTACTTC; CDR3: CASSIDPTGTIQYF
D: NA; J: TRBJ2-7; V: TRBV10-3; size: NA; DNA: TGTGCCATCGGGGCAGACAGCTCCTACGAGCAGTACTTC; CDR3: CAIGADSSYEQYF
D: TRBD2; J: TRBJ2-5; V: TRBV5-1; size: NA; DNA: TGCGCCAGCAGCTCCTTACCGGGACTAGCGGGGGAACAAGAGACCCAGTACTTC; CDR3: CASSSLPGLAGEQETQYF
D: TRBD1; J: TRBJ1-5; V: TRBV20-1; size: NA; DNA: TGCAGTGCAGCCACAGGGGGCTATTTGCATTTT; CDR3: CSAATGGYLHF
D: TRBD1; J: TRBJ1-1; V: TRBV7-3; size: NA; DNA: TGTGCCAGCAGCTACAGGGGTAGGAACACTGAAGCTTTCTTT; CDR3: CASSYRGRNTEAFF
D: TRBD1; J: TRBJ1-5; V: TRBV6-5; size: once; DNA: TGTGCCAGCACTCCTGGACAGGGCAATCAGCCCCAGCATTTT; CDR3: CASTPGQGNQPQHF